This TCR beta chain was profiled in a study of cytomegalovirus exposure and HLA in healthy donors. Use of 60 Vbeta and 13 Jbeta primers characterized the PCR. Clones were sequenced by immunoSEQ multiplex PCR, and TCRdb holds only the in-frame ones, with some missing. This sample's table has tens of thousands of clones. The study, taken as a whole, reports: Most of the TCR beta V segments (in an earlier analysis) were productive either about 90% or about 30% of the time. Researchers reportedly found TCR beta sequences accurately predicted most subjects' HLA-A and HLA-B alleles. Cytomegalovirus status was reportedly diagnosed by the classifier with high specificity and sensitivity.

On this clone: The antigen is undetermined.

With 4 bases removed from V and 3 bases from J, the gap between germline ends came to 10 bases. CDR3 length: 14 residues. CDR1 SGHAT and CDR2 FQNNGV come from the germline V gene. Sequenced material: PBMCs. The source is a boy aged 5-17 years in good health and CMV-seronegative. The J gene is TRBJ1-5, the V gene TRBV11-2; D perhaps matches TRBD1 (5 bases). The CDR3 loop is CASSSDRHNQPQHF. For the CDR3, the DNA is TGTGCCAGCAGCTCAGACAGACACAATCAGCCCCAGCATTTT.